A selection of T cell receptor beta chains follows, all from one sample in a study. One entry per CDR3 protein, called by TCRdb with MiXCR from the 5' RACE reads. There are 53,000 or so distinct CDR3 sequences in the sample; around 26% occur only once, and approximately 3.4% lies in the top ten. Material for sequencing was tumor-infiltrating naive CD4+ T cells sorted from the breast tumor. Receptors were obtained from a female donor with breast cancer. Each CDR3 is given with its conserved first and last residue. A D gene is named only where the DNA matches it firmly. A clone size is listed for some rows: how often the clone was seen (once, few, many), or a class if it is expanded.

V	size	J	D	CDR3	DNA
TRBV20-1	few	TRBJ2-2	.	CSVQTGELFF	TGCAGTGTTCAAACCGGGGAGCTGTTTTTT
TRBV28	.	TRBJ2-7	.	CASTYRVPYEQYF	TGTGCCAGCACTTACAGGGTTCCCTACGAGCAGTACTTC
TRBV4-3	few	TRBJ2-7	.	CASSQERMAGLSYEQYF	TGCGCCAGCAGCCAAGAACGAATGGCGGGACTGTCCTACGAGCAGTACTTC
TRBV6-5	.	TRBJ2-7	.	CAGSYTPGPYEQYF	TGTGCCGGCAGTTACACGCCAGGGCCCTACGAGCAGTACTTC
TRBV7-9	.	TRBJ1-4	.	CASTGTANEKLFF	TGTGCCAGCACGGGGACTGCCAATGAAAAACTGTTTTTT
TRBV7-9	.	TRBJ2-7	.	CASSETIPYEQYF	TGTGCCAGCAGCGAGACTATACCCTACGAGCAGTACTTC
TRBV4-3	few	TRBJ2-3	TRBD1	CASSQGTGTTDTQYF	TGCGCCAGCAGCCAAGGGACAGGGACCACAGATACGCAGTATTTT
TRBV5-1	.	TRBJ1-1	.	CASRGGVGTEAFF	TGCGCCAGCAGGGGCGGGGTCGGCACTGAAGCTTTCTTT
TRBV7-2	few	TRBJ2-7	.	CASSQGYGGEQYF	TGTGCCAGCAGCCAGGGGTACGGGGGAGAGCAGTACTTC
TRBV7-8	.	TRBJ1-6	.	CASSTPRGHFNSPLHF	TGTGCCAGCAGCACCCCAAGAGGACATTTTAATTCACCCCTCCACTTT
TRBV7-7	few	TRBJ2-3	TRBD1	CASSPGQGPTDTQYF	TGTGCCAGCAGCCCCGGACAGGGGCCCACAGATACGCAGTATTTT
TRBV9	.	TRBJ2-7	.	CASSADGGEQYF	TGTGCCAGCAGCGCTGACGGAGGCGAGCAGTACTTC
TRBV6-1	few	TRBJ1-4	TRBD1	CASSEALRGTGDEKLFF	TGTGCCAGCAGTGAAGCGCTTCGGGGGACAGGGGACGAAAAACTGTTTTTT
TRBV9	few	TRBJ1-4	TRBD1	CASSSNPGGPANEKLFF	TGTGCCAGCAGCTCTAATCCAGGGGGCCCGGCTAATGAAAAACTGTTTTTT
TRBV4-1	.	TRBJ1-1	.	CASSQEDWNTEAFF	TGCGCCAGCAGCCAAGAGGACTGGAACACTGAAGCTTTCTTT
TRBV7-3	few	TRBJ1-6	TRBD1	CASSLDGTGVTPLHF	TGTGCCAGCAGCTTAGACGGGACAGGGGTTACACCCCTCCACTTT
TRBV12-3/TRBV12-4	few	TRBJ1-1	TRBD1	CASRSNRGRLTEAFF	TGTGCCAGCAGATCAAACAGGGGGCGGTTGACTGAAGCTTTCTTT
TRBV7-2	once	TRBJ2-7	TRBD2	CASSLGGTRRLYYEQYF	TGTGCCAGCAGCTTAGGGGGGACTAGAAGGTTATACTACGAGCAGTACTTC
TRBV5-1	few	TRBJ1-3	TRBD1	CASSLAAQGVSSGNTIYF	TGCGCCAGCAGCTTGGCCGCCCAGGGGGTGAGCTCTGGAAACACCATATATTTT
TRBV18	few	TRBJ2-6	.	CASSPNRNSGANVLTF	TGTGCCAGCTCACCGAACCGGAACTCTGGGGCCAACGTCCTGACTTTC
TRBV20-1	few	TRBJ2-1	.	CSARDGGGGNEQFF	TGCAGTGCTAGAGATGGGGGAGGGGGCAATGAGCAGTTCTTC
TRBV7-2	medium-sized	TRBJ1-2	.	CASSLGPGRYTF	TGTGCCAGCAGCTTGGGACCAGGGAGATACACCTTC
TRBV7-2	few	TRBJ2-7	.	CASSLEVAYEQYF	TGTGCCAGCAGCTTAGAAGTCGCCTACGAGCAGTACTTC
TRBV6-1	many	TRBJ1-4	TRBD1	CASSLNRDRGLEKLFF	TGTGCCAGCAGTTTAAACCGGGACAGGGGACTTGAAAAACTGTTTTTT
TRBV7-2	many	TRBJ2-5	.	CASSLNPDLRGTQYF	TGTGCCAGCAGCTTAAACCCGGATCTTAGAGGGACCCAGTACTTC
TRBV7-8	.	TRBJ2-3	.	CASSSQRGRGDTQYF	TGTGCCAGCAGCTCCCAACGCGGGCGCGGAGATACGCAGTATTTT
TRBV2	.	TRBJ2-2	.	CASRWSRQNTGELFF	TGTGCCAGCCGTTGGTCTAGGCAGAACACCGGGGAGCTGTTTTTT